This T cell receptor (beta chain) was captured in a study of T-cell memory formation after mild COVID-19. Study at large: The TCR clusters were mostly specific to one donor.

CDR1 and CDR2 (germline): KGHSH, LQKENI. The V end lost 0 bases, the J end lost 13 bases, and 10 bases lay between the germline ends. The CDR3 totals 12 residues. Findings of the study overall: CD4+ contracting clones were mainly CM and EM; CD8+ ones, EMRA. Pre-infection memory contained some responding clones, which suggested that cross-reactive memory had joined.

This clonotype was found a few times. Antigen: not known. Each CDR3 protein is one row after TCRdb ran MiXCR on the 5' RACE reads. Here the sample spans 100,000 to 150,000 distinct CDR3 sequences, about 6.5% being singletons. The source of this sequence is an adult woman who had mild COVID-19 (a few samples of this study predate the infection). Cell type and time point are not known. This chain links TRBV18 with TRBJ2-1; D remains unclear. What was sequenced was PBMCs or a T cell subset sorted from them (not recorded which). The chain's CDR3 is CASSPPTGAQFF. DNA of the CDR3: TGTGCCAGCTCACCACCGACGGGCGCCCAGTTCTTC.